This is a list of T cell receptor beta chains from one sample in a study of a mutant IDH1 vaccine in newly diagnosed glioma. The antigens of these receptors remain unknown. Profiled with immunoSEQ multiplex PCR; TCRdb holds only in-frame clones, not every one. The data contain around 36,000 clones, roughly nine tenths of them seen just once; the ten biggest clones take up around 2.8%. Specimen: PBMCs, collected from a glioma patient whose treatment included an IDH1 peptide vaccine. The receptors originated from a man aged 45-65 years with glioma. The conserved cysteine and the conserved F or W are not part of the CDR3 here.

CDR3 protein: ASSQDWNTGELF
J gene: TRBJ2-2
V gene: TRBV14

CDR3 protein: ASSHPTGNTIY
J gene: TRBJ1-3
V gene: TRBV11-3

CDR3 protein: ASSRSGQETQY
J gene: TRBJ2-5
V gene: TRBV7-3

CDR3 protein: ASSSGETQY
J gene: TRBJ2-5
V gene: TRBV27

CDR3 protein: SVEGSTSGGITDTQY
J gene: TRBJ2-3
V gene: TRBV29-1

CDR3 protein: ASSRGRPPWTQY
J gene: TRBJ2-5
V gene: TRBV6-5

CDR3 protein: ASSGGGGNDYGYT
J gene: TRBJ1-2
V gene: TRBV7-3

CDR3 protein: ASSVLDRDQETQY
J gene: TRBJ2-5
V gene: TRBV9

CDR3 protein: ASSLSPETGMMRATNEKLF
J gene: TRBJ1-4
V gene: TRBV27

CDR3 protein: ASRQKGGGDYNEQF
J gene: TRBJ2-1
V gene: TRBV7-2

CDR3 protein: ASSEGGPRNQPQH
J gene: TRBJ1-5
V gene: TRBV7-6

CDR3 protein: ASSQDLVESLGGYT
J gene: TRBJ1-2
V gene: TRBV4-1

CDR3 protein: ASREGGGTLETQY
J gene: TRBJ2-5
V gene: TRBV5-1

CDR3 protein: ASSQRLAGNLYEQY
J gene: TRBJ2-7
V gene: TRBV4-1

CDR3 protein: ASAEAGGPTGELF
J gene: TRBJ2-2
V gene: TRBV12-5

CDR3 protein: ASSQDRTSYNEQF
J gene: TRBJ2-1
V gene: TRBV4-1

CDR3 protein: AWSVGPGTEAF
J gene: TRBJ1-1
V gene: TRBV30